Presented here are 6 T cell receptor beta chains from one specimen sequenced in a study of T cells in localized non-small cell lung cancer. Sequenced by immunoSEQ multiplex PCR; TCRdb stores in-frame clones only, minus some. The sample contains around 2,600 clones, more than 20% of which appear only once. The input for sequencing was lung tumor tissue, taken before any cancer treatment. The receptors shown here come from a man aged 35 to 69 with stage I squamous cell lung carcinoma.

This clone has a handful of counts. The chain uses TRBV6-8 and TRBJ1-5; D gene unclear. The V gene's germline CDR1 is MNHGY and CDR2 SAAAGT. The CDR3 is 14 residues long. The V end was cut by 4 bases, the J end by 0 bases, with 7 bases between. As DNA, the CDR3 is TGTGCCAGCAGTTCCGTAGATAGCAATCAGCCCCAGCATTTT. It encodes CASSSVDSNQPQHF.

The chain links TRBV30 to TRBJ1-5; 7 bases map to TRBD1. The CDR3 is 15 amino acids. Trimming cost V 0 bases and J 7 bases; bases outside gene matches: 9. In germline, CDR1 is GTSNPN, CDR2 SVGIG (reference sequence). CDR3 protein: CAWSVGTALGQPQHF. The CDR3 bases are TGTGCCTGGAGTGTGGGGACAGCGCTGGGGCAGCCCCAGCATTTT.

The CDR3 spells CASSLLAKNNEQFF. The CDR3 region has the DNA TGTGCCAGCAGTTTGCTAGCGAAGAACAATGAGCAGTTCTTC. The V gene is TRBV28, the J gene TRBJ2-1; possibly TRBD2 for D (6 bases). The V gene lost 3 bases and the J gene lost 5 bases, with 11 bases spanning the gap. Germline loops: CDR1 MDHEN, CDR2 SYDVKM. The CDR3 consists of 14 residues.

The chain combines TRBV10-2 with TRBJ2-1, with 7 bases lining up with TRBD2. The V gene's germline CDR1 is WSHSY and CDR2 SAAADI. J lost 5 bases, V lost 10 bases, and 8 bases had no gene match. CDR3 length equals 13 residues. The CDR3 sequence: CAIRLAEDNEQFF. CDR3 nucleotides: TGCGCCATCAGACTAGCTGAGGACAATGAGCAGTTCTTC.

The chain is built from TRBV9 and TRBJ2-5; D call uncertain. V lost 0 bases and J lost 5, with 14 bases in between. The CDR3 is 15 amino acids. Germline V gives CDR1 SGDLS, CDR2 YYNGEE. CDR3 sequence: CASSVVGLLEETQYF. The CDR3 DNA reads TGTGCCAGCAGCGTAGTTGGCCTATTAGAGGAGACCCAGTACTTC.

CDR3 nucleotides: TGTGCCAGCAGCCAACTGGGACAGGGGATCAGGAACACTGAAGCTTTCTTT. It translates to CASSQLGQGIRNTEAFF. The rearrangement joins TRBV11-3 to TRBJ1-1; 10 bases are shared with TRBD1. The CDR3 is 17 residues long. J was trimmed by 1 base and V by 5 bases; bases with no gene match: 10. Looked up from germline, CDR1 is SGHNT and CDR2 is YENEEA.